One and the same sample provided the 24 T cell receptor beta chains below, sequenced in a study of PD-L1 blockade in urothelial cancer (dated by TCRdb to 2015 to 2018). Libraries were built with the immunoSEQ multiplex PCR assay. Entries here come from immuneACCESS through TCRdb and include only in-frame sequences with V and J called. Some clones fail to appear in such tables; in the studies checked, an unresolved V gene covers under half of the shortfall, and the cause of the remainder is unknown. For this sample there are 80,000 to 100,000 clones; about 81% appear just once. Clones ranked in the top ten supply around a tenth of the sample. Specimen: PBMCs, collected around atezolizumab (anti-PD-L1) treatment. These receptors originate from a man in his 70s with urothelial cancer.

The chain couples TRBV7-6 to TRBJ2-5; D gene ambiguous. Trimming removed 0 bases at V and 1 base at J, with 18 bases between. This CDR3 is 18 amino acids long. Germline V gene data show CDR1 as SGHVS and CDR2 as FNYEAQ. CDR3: CASSLALGFAGSQETQYF. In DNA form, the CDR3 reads TGTGCCAGCAGCTTAGCTTTAGGTTTTGCAGGATCCCAAGAGACCCAGTACTTC.

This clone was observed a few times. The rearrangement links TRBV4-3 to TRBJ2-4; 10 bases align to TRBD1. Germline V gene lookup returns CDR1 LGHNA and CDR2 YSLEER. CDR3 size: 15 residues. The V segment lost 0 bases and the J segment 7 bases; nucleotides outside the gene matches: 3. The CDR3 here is CASSQDRGQGNIQYF. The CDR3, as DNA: TGCGCCAGCAGCCAAGATAGGGGACAGGGGAACATTCAGTACTTC.

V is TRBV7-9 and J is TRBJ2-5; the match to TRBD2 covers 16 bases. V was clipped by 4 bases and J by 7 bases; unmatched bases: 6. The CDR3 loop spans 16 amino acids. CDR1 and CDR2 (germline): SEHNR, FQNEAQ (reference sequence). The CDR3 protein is CASSWGLAGGRATQYF. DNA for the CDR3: TGTGCCAGCAGCTGGGGACTAGCGGGAGGGCGAGCGACCCAGTACTTC.

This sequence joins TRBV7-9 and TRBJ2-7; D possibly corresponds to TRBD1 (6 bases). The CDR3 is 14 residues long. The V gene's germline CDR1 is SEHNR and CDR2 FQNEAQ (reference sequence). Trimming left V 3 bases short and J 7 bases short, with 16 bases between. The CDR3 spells CASSLVQGWREQYF. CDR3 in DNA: TGTGCCAGCAGCTTGGTGCAGGGGTGGCGGGAGCAGTACTTC.

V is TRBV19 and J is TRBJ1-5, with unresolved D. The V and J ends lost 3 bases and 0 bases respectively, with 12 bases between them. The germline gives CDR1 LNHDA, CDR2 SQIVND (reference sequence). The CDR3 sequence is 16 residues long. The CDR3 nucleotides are TGTGCCAGTAGTATCATAACGGGGAATAGCAATCAGCCCCAGCATTTT. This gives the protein CASSIITGNSNQPQHF.

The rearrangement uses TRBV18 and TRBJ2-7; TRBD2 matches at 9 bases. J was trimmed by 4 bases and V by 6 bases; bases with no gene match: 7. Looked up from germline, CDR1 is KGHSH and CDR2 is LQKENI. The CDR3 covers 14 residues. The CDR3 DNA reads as TGTGCCAGCTCTGGTATAGCGGGAGAGTACGAGCAGTACTTC. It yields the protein CASSGIAGEYEQYF.

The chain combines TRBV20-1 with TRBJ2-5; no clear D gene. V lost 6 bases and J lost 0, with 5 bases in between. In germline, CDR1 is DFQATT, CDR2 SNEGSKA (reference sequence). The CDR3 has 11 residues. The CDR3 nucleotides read TGCAGTGCCACACACCAAGAGACCCAGTACTTC. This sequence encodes CSATHQETQYF.

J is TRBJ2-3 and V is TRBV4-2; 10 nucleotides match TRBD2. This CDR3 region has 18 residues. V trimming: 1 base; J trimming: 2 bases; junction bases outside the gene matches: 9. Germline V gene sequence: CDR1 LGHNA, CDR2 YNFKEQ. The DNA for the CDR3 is TGTGCCAGCAGCCAAGGGCCTTTAGCGGGGGGCTCCACAGATACGCAGTATTTT. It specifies CASSQGPLAGGSTDTQYF.

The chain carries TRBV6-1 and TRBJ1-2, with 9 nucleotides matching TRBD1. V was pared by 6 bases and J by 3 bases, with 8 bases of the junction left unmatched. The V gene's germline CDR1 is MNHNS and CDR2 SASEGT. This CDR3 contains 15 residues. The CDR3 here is CASSMVDRGYYGYTF. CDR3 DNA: TGTGCCAGCAGCATGGTGGACAGGGGTTACTATGGCTACACCTTC.

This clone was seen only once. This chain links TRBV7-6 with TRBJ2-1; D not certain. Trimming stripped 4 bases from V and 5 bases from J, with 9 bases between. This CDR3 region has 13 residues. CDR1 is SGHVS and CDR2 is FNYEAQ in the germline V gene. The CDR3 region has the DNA TGTGCCAGCAGCTCTTATACTAACAATGAGCAGTTCTTC. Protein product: CASSSYTNNEQFF.

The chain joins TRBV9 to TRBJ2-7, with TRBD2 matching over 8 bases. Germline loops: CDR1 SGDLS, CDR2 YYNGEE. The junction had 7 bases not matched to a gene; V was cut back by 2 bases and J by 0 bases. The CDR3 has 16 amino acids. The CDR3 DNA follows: TGTGCCAGCAGCGTTGGAGCGGGAGACCTCTCCTACGAGCAGTACTTC. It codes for CASSVGAGDLSYEQYF.

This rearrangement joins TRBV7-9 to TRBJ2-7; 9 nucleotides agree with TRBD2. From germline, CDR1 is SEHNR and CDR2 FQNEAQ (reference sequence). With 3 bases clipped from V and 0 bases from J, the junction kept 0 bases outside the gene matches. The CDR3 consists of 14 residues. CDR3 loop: CASSFSGSSYEQYF. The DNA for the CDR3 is TGTGCCAGCAGCTTTAGCGGGAGCTCCTACGAGCAGTACTTC.

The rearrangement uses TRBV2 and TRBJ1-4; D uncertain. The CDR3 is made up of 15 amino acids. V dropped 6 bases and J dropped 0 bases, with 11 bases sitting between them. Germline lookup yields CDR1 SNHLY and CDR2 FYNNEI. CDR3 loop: CASRQLFATNEKLFF. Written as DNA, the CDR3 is TGTGCCAGCAGACAACTATTTGCAACTAATGAAAAACTGTTTTTT.

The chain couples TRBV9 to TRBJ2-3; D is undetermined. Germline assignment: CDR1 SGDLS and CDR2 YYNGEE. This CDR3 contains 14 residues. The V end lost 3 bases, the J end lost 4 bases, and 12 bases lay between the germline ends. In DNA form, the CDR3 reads TGTGCCAGCAGCGGAGAGGCATGGGCAGATACGCAGTATTTT. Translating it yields CASSGEAWADTQYF.

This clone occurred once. The CDR3 spells CASSYGTGENTEAFF. The CDR3 DNA sequence: TGTGCCAGCAGCTACGGGACAGGTGAAAACACTGAAGCTTTCTTT. The rearrangement links TRBV7-2 to TRBJ1-1; 8 bases align to TRBD1. V lost 4 bases to trimming and J lost 2 bases; unmatched junction nucleotides: 6. The CDR3 loop spans 15 amino acids. The germline V gene has CDR1 SGHTA and CDR2 FQGNSA.

CDR3 in amino acids: CAWSGHRDDGYTF. The DNA of the CDR3 is TGTGCCTGGAGTGGACACCGTGATGATGGCTACACCTTC. The rearrangement uses TRBV30 and TRBJ1-2; no definite D call. This CDR3 has 13 amino acids. The V end lost 1 base, the J end lost 6 bases, and 12 bases lay between the germline ends. Looked up from germline, CDR1 is GTSNPN and CDR2 is SVGIG (reference sequence).

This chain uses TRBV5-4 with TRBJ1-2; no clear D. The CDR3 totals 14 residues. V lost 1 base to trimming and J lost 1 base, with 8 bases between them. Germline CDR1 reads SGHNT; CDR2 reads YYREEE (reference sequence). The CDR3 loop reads CASSLLGVNYGYTF. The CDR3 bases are TGTGCCAGCAGCTTGCTCGGTGTTAACTATGGCTACACCTTC.

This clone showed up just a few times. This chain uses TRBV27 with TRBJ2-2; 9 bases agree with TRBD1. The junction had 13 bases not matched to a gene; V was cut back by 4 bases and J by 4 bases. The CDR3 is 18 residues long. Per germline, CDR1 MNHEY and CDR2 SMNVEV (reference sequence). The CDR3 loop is CASSYQTGGGGGTGELFF. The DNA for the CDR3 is TGTGCCAGCAGTTACCAAACAGGGGGCGGGGGCGGCACCGGGGAGCTGTTTTTT.

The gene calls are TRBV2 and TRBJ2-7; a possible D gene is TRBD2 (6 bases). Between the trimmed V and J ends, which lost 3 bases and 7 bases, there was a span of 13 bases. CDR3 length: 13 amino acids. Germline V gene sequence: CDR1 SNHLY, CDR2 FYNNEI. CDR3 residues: CASSDVGGREQYF. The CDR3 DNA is TGTGCCAGCAGTGATGTGGGGGGTAGGGAGCAGTACTTC.

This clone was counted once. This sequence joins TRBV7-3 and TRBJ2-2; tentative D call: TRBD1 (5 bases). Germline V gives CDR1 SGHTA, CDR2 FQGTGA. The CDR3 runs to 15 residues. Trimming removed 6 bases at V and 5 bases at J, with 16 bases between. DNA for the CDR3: TGTGCCAGCAGATCCGACAGTCTAAGGACCGGGGAGCTGTTTTTT. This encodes CASRSDSLRTGELFF.

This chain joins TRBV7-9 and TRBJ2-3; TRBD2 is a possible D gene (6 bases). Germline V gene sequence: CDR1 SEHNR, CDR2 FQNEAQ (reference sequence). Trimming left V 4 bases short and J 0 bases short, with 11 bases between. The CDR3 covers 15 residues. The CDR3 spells CASSSAGTSTDTQYF. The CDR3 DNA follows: TGTGCCAGCAGCTCGGCCGGGACTAGCACAGATACGCAGTATTTT.

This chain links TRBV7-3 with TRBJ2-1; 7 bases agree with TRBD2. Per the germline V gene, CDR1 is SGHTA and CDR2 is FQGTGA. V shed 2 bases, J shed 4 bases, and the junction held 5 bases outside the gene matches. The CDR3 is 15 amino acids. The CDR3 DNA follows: TGTGCCAGCAGCTTAGGTCGGCGGGAGTACAATGAGCAGTTCTTC. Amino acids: CASSLGRREYNEQFF.

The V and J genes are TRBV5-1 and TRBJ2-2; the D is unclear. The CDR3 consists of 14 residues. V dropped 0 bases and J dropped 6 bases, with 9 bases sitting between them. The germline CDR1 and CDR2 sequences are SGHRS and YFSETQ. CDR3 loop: CASSLASPPGELFF. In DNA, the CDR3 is TGCGCCAGCAGCTTGGCTAGTCCCCCCGGGGAGCTGTTTTTT.

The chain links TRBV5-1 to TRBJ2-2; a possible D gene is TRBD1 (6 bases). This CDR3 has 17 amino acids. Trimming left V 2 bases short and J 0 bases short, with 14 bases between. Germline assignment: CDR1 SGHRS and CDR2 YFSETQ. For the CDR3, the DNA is TGCGCCAGCAGCTTCGGGACACTAGGGACGAACACCGGGGAGCTGTTTTTT. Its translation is CASSFGTLGTNTGELFF.